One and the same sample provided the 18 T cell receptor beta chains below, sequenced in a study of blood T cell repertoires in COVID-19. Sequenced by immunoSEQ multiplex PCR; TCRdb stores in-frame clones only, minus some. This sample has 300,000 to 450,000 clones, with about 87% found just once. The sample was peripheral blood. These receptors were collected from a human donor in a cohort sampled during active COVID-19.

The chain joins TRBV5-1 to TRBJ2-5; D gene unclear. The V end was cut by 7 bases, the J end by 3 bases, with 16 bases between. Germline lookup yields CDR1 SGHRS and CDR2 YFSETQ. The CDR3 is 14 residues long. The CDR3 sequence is CASRLGPAEETQYF. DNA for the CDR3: TGCGCCAGCCGCCTAGGCCCGGCGGAAGAGACCCAGTACTTC.

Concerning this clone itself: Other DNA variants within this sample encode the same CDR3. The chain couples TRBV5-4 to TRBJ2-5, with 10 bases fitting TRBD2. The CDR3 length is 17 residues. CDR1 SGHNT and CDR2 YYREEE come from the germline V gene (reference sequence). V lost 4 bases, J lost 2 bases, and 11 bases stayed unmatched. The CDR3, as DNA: TGTGCCAGCAGCCCCGGAACTAGCGGGATCCGGCAAGAGACCCAGTACTTC. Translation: CASSPGTSGIRQETQYF.

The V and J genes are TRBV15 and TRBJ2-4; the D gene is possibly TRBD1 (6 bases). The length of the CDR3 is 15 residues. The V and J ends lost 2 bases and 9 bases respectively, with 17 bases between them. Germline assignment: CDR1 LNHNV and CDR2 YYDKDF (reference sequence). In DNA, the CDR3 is TGTGCCACCAGCAGAAAAGGGACAATCAGGGTCATTCAGTACTTC. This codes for CATSRKGTIRVIQYF.

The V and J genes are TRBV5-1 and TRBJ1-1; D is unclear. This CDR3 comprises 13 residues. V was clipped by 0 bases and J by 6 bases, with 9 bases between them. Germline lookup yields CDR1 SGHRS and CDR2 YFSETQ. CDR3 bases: TGCGCCAGCAGCTTGGAAGGAGTGCCTGAAGCTTTCTTT. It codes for CASSLEGVPEAFF. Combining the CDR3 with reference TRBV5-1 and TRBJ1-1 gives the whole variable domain KAGVTQTPRYLIKTRGQQVTLSCSPISGHRSVSWYQQTPGQGLQFLFEYFSETQRNKGNFPGRFSGRQFSNSRSEMNVSTLELGDSALYLCASSLEGVPEAFFGQGTRLTVV.

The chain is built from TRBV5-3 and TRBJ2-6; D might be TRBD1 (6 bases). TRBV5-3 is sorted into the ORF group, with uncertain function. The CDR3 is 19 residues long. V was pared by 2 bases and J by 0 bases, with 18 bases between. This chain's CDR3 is CARSFIGGVGRSGANVLTF. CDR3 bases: TGTGCCAGAAGCTTCATAGGGGGAGTTGGGCGCTCTGGGGCCAACGTCCTGACTTTC.

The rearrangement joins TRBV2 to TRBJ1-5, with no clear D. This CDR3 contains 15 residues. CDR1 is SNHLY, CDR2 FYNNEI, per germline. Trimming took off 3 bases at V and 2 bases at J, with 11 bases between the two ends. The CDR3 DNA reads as TGTGCCAGCAGTGAGTCGGGGAGGGGCAATCAGCCCCAGCATTTT. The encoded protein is CASSESGRGNQPQHF.

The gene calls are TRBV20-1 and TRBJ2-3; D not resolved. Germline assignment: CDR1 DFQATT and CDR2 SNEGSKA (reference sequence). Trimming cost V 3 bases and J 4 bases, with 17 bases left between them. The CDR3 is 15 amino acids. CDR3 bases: TGCAGTGCTAGTAGGCTAGATTCATCGGCAGATACGCAGTATTTT. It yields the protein CSASRLDSSADTQYF.

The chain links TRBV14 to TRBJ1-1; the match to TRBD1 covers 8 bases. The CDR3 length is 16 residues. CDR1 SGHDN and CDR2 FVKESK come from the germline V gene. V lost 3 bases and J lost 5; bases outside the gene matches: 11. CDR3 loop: CASSQVNRGMGTEAFF. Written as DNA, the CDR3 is TGTGCCAGCAGCCAGGTTAACAGGGGGATGGGAACTGAAGCTTTCTTT.

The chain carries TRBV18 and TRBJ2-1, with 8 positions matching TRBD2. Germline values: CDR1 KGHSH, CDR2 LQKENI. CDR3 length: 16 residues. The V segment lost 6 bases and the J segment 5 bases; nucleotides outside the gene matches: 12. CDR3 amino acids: CASSPGGLSTDNEQFF. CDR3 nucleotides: TGTGCCAGCTCCCCGGGAGGGCTGTCCACTGACAATGAGCAGTTCTTC. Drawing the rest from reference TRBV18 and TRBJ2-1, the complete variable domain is NAGVMQNPRHLVRRRGQEARLRCSPMKGHSHVYWYRQLPEEGLKFMVYLQKENIIDESGMPKERFSAEFPKEGPSILRIQQVVRGDSAAYFCASSPGGLSTDNEQFFGPGTRLTVL.

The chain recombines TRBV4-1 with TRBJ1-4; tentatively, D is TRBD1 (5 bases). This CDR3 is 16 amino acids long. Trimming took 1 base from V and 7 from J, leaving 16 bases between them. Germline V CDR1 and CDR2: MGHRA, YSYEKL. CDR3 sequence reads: CASSQVDTSGGEKLFF. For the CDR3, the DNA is TGCGCCAGCAGCCAAGTGGACACCTCCGGGGGTGAAAAACTGTTTTTT.

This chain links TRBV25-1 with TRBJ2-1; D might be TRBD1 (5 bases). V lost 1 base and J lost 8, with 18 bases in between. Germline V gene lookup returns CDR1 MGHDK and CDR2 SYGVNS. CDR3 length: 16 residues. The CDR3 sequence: CASSESPPGNRDEQFF. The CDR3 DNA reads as TGTGCCAGCAGTGAATCTCCTCCAGGGAATAGGGATGAGCAGTTCTTC.

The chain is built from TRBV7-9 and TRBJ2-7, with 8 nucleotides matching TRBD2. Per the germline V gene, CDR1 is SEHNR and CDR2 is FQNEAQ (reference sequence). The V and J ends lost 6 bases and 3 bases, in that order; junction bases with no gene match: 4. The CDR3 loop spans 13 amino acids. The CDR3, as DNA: TGTGCCAGCAGTTTCAGCGGGGGCTACGAGCAGTACTTC. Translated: CASSFSGGYEQYF.

The CDR3 loop is CASGLTGHNEQFF. For the CDR3, the DNA is TGCGCCAGCGGACTTACAGGGCACAATGAGCAGTTCTTC. The J gene is TRBJ2-1, the V gene TRBV10-1, with D perhaps TRBD1 (6 bases). The V and J ends lost 8 bases and 5 bases respectively, with 13 bases between them. This CDR3 is built from 13 residues. Germline assignment: CDR1 WNHNN and CDR2 SYGVQD (reference sequence).

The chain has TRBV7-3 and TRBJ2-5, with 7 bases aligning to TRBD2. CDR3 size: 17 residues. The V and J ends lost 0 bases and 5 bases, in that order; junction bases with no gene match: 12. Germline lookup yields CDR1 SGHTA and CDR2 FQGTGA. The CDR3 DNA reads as TGTGCCAGCAGCTTAACGTCGGGGGAGGGTGAAGGGGAGACCCAGTACTTC. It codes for CASSLTSGEGEGETQYF. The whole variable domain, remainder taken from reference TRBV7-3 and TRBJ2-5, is GAGVSQTPSNKVTEKGKYVELRCDPISGHTALYWYRQSLGQGPEFLIYFQGTGAADDSGLPNDRFFAVRPEGSVSTLKIQRTERGDSAVYLCASSLTSGEGEGETQYFGPGTRLLVL.

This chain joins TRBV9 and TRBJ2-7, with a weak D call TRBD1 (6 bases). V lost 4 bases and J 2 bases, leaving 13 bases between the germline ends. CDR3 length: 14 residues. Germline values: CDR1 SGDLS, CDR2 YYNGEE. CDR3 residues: CASSSQGQPYEQYF. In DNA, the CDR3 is TGTGCCAGCAGCTCTCAAGGACAGCCCTACGAGCAGTACTTC.

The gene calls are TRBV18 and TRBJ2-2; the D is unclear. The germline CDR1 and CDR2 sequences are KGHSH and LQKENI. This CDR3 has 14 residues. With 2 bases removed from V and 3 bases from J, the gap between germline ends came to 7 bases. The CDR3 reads CASSPAPDTGELFF. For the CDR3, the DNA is TGTGCCAGCTCACCAGCGCCGGACACCGGGGAGCTGTTTTTT. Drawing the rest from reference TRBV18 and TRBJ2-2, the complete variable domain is NAGVMQNPRHLVRRRGQEARLRCSPMKGHSHVYWYRQLPEEGLKFMVYLQKENIIDESGMPKERFSAEFPKEGPSILRIQQVVRGDSAAYFCASSPAPDTGELFFGEGSRLTVL.

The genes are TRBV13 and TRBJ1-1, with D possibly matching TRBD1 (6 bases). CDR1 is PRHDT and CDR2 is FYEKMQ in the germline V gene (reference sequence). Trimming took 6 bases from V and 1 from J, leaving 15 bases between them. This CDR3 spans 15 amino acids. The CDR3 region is CASSFVDRWNTEAFF. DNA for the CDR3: TGTGCCAGCAGTTTTGTCGACAGGTGGAACACTGAAGCTTTCTTT. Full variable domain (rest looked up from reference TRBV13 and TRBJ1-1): AAGVIQSPRHLIKEKRETATLKCYPIPRHDTVYWYQQGPGQDPQFLISFYEKMQSDKGSIPDRFSAQQFSDYHSELNMSSLELGDSALYFCASSFVDRWNTEAFFGQGTRLTVV.

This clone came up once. CDR3 nucleotides: TGTGCCAGCAGCTGGACCGGGACTAGTAATAATGAGCAGTTCTTC. Encoded protein: CASSWTGTSNNEQFF. The genes are TRBV11-2 and TRBJ2-1, with 8 bases aligning to TRBD2. CDR1 is SGHAT and CDR2 is FQNNGV in the germline V gene. Losses at the gene ends were 4 bases for V and 7 bases for J; bases not matched to a gene: 9. The CDR3 is made up of 15 amino acids.